This T cell receptor (beta chain) was sequenced for a study of blood T cell repertoires in COVID-19 (dated by TCRdb to 2018 to 2021). At the level of the whole study: The collaborator samples originated in the United States, Italy and Spain and spanned the acute and convalescent phases of COVID-19. The repertoires were released in a freely available public database meant as a resource for research on the immune response to SARS-CoV-2. Where HLA class I and class II types were available, the types were taken from metadata supplied by the sample provider, not from assay-based typing. The material from the prospective study consisted of cDNA or gDNA derived from T cells, B-cell-depleted T cells, or PBMCs. Samples were obtained from the ongoing ImmuneRACE study (first 160 participants) and from 1,000 to 1,500 subjects provided by 6 global collaborators. Nearly every sample came with metadata listing a de-identified subject ID, COVID-19 status, age in years and sex. The dataset comprised deeply sampled blood TCRbeta repertoires from subjects exposed to, actively infected with, or recovered from COVID-19.

TCRbeta CDR3 regions were amplified from genomic DNA using the immunoSEQ Assay, a bias-controlled multiplex PCR. Regarding the original processing steps: The number of nucleated cells in each sample was estimated from the amplification of reference gene primers within the assay. To quantify the absolute abundance of each unique TCRbeta CDR3 rearrangement, sequence reads were collapsed and filtered. For each sample, productive Simpson clonality was calculated as the square root of Simpson's diversity index across productive rearrangements. Imported from immuneACCESS, the table was reduced by TCRdb to in-frame sequences with V and J called. These copies leave out some clones; in studies compared against another copy, an unresolved V gene accounts for under half, and the cause of the remainder is not known. For V, J and clone size, that table is used; D and trimming come from the DNA. This sample holds about 160,000 clones; 85% to 90% were observed only once. The ten largest make up around 10% of the sample.

For this clone: The target of this receptor is not known. No qualities accompany the bases; no much larger clone lies one base away.

What the study reported, not specific to this receptor: The amount of clinical and demographic metadata varied by source and participant and was provided uncurated.

At one collaborating source in Seattle, patients were enrolled during active infection and were followed longitudinally through the course of disease. Collaborating institutions collected whole blood in K2EDTA tubes following their own protocols. For TCRbeta analysis, collaborator samples were shipped as frozen whole blood, as isolated PBMCs, or as DNA extracted from either sample type. The TCR originated in an older woman with COVID-19, enrolled during active disease. Material for sequencing was peripheral blood.

The CDR3 amino acid sequence is: CASSPRGMGETQYF. The nucleotides read TGTGCCAGCAGCCCGCGGGGGATGGGAGAGACCCAGTACTTC. The rearranged chain carries TRBV7-3 and TRBJ2-5, with 7 bases in between that match TRBD2. Reading the germline V gene gives CDR1 SGHTA and CDR2 FQGTGA. Including cysteine and phenylalanine, the CDR3 has 14 amino acids. The only DNA kept is the CDR3, 42 bases in frame from the first base. V trim: 5 bases; J trim: 4 bases; unmatched bases: 7.